This T cell receptor beta chain was retrieved from a study of T-cell memory formation after mild COVID-19. Study outcomes and limitations: Pre-infection memory harbored some responding clones, suggesting cross-reactive memory joined. Clones that contracted from day 15 to 85 were balanced CD4/CD8, while later expanders leaned CD4+.

The CDR3 has 14 amino acids. Germline CDR1 is MNHEY and CDR2 is SVGAGI. Between the trimmed V and J ends, which lost 6 bases and 8 bases, there was a span of 19 bases. This clonotype was counted a few times. Its matching antigen is unknown. Sample barcodes and UMIs were carried by the TCR alpha and TCR beta cDNA libraries that 5'RACE generated with constant-segment primers. TCRdb re-called the 5' RACE reads through MiXCR, storing one row per CDR3 protein. The repertoire has some 450,000 distinct CDR3 sequences, 20% of them found once; the top ten carry roughly 8%. Sequencing was done on a sample of PBMCs or a T cell subset sorted from them (not recorded which). The chain links TRBV6-5 to TRBJ1-1, with D tentatively TRBD1 (6 bases). This receptor was identified in an adult woman who had mild COVID-19 (a few samples of this study predate the infection). Cell type and time point are not known. CDR3 residues: CASSPGTQLGEAFF. In DNA form, the CDR3 reads TGTGCCAGCAGCCCTGGGACACAACTCGGGGAAGCTTTCTTT.